Following are 16 T cell receptor beta chains from one sample sequenced in a study of T cells in Graves' hyperthyroidism and ophthalmopathy (dated by TCRdb to the late 2010s). To prepare the library, multiplex PCR was applied. Sequencing was performed on an Illumina HiSeq 2000. Amplification of TCR beta CDR3 regions was carried out from RNA transcripts. For the first round of RT-PCR on the TCR CDR3, the HTBI primer set was used together with the Qiagen OneStep RT-PCR kit. The public reads were quality trimmed at Q25 with fastp and then assembled into clones with MiXCR by TCRdb, keeping productive beta chains. Each CDR3 protein appears once, grouped with its most common genes and DNA. This sample has hundreds of thousands of distinct CDR3 sequences in its table, and less than 25% of those were observed once. Approximately 30% of the sample rests with the top ten. Sequencing was carried out using blood. The receptors originated from a man younger than 40 with Graves' ophthalmopathy.

In this sample, this clonotype turned up a few times. The genes are TRBV7-2 and TRBJ2-7; D call uncertain. Trimming took 0 bases from V and 4 from J, leaving 7 bases between them. The CDR3 totals 13 residues. Germline V gives CDR1 SGHTA, CDR2 FQGNSA. CDR3 sequence (DNA): TGTGCCAGCAGCTTAGCGTACGGTTACGAGCAGTACTTC. Its protein product is CASSLAYGYEQYF.

This clonotype was picked up many times. The chain couples TRBV11-2 to TRBJ1-4; D gene unclear. V was pared by 1 base and J by 6 bases, with 9 bases between. The CDR3 is 14 amino acids. CDR1 and CDR2 (germline): SGHAT, FQNNGV. CDR3 in DNA: TGTGCCAGCAGCTTAGTGGCCGGGTATGAAAAACTGTTTTTT. Translating it yields CASSLVAGYEKLFF.

In this sample, this clonotype turned up a few times. V and J are TRBV13 and TRBJ2-1; TRBD2 is a possible D gene (7 bases). Per germline, CDR1 PRHDT and CDR2 FYEKMQ (reference sequence). Trimming took off 2 bases at V and 9 bases at J, with 11 bases between the two ends. The CDR3 covers 13 residues. In DNA form, the CDR3 reads TGTGCCAGCAGCTTAAGGGGGGGCGGTGAGCAGTTCTTC. Its protein is CASSLRGGGEQFF.

This clonotype occurred many times. The J gene is TRBJ2-1, the V gene TRBV7-9, with 7 bases fitting TRBD1. Per the germline V gene, CDR1 is SEHNR and CDR2 is FQNEAQ (reference sequence). V was clipped by 0 bases and J by 10 bases; unmatched bases: 9. The CDR3 spans 15 residues. The CDR3 is CASSLAGTAQGEQFF. The CDR3 DNA reads TGTGCCAGCAGCTTAGCGGGGACAGCCCAGGGAGAGCAGTTCTTC.

This clonotype has a count of ten or more. The gene calls are TRBV7-2 and TRBJ2-3; the D is unclear. Trimming removed 3 bases from V and 0 bases from J, with 10 bases in between. CDR1 and CDR2 from the germline V gene are SGHTA and FQGNSA. This CDR3 has 15 amino acids. Here the CDR3 DNA reads TGTGCCAGCAGCTTTAGTGGCAGCAGCACAGATACGCAGTATTTT. It yields the protein CASSFSGSSTDTQYF.

CDR3 sequence: CASSLGLAKGPDTQYF. CDR3 bases: TGTGCCAGCAGCTTGGGACTAGCAAAAGGCCCAGATACGCAGTATTTT. The V gene is TRBV28, the J gene TRBJ2-3; 9 bases are a match to TRBD2. V was pared by 6 bases and J by 4 bases, with 11 bases of the junction left unmatched. Per the germline V gene, CDR1 is MDHEN and CDR2 is SYDVKM. There are 16 residues in the CDR3.

The rearrangement uses TRBV28 and TRBJ2-2; TRBD2 agrees at 8 bases. The ends lost 10 bases at V and 5 bases at J; junction bases unmatched: 9. The CDR3 spans 14 residues. The germline V gene has CDR1 MDHEN and CDR2 SYDVKM. The CDR3 DNA sequence: TGTGCCACCGCGGGCCTAGCGGGTACCGGGGAGCTGTTTTTT. Its protein is CATAGLAGTGELFF. The full variable domain, in which reference TRBV28 and TRBJ2-2 provide the parts outside the CDR3, is DVKVTQSSRYLVKRTGEKVFLECVQDMDHENMFWYRQDPGLGLRLIYFSYDVKMKEKGDIPEGYSVSREKKERFSLILESASTNQTSMYLCATAGLAGTGELFFGEGSRLTVL.

This clonotype appeared a few times. The V and J genes are TRBV5-6 and TRBJ1-1; 9 bases are a match to TRBD1. CDR1 and CDR2 (germline): SGHDT, YYEEEE. The CDR3 length is 16 residues. V was pared by 2 bases and J by 4 bases, with 9 bases of the junction left unmatched. CDR3: CASSLLNRGLITEAFF. The CDR3 DNA sequence: TGTGCCAGCAGCTTATTAAACAGGGGGCTGATCACTGAAGCTTTCTTT.

The rearrangement uses TRBV27 and TRBJ2-2, with a possible D match to TRBD1 (6 bases). The germline gives CDR1 MNHEY, CDR2 SMNVEV (reference sequence). V was pared by 4 bases and J by 2 bases, with 11 bases between. CDR3 length: 15 amino acids. CDR3 amino acids: CASSYTRGNTGELFF. The CDR3 nucleotides are TGTGCCAGCAGTTACACCAGGGGAAACACCGGGGAGCTGTTTTTT.

The rearrangement links TRBV4-3 to TRBJ2-3, with a weak D call TRBD1 (5 bases). CDR3 size: 16 residues. Trimming removed 4 bases at V and 1 base at J, with 15 bases between. Germline CDR1 is LGHNA and CDR2 is YSLEER. The chain's CDR3 is CASSLQALSGTDTQYF. The CDR3 region has the DNA TGCGCCAGCAGCCTACAGGCTCTCAGCGGCACAGATACGCAGTATTTT.

The genes are TRBV20-1 and TRBJ1-3; 7 bases are a match to TRBD1. CDR3 length: 15 residues. The V gene end was trimmed by 6 bases and the J gene end by 0 bases; junction bases not matched to a gene: 8. Germline-derived CDR1 and CDR2 are DFQATT and SNEGSKA (reference sequence). The CDR3 is CSALGTDSSGNTIYF. CDR3 DNA: TGCAGTGCCCTTGGGACAGACTCCTCTGGAAACACCATATATTTT.

The chain recombines TRBV30 with TRBJ2-7, with a possible D match to TRBD1 (6 bases). Germline V gives CDR1 GTSNPN, CDR2 SVGIG (reference sequence). The germline V and J ends were trimmed by 4 bases and 2 bases, with 12 bases remaining between them. The CDR3 extends over 13 amino acids. The CDR3: CAWTTGQTYEQYF. In DNA, the CDR3 is TGTGCCTGGACCACCGGACAGACCTACGAGCAGTACTTC.

The sample holds a few counts of this clonotype. The rearrangement links TRBV6-6 to TRBJ1-1, with D tentatively TRBD1 (5 bases). V lost 4 bases to trimming and J lost 0 bases, with 12 bases between them. The CDR3 consists of 15 residues. Germline V gene data show CDR1 as MNHNY and CDR2 as SVGAGI (reference sequence). The CDR3 sequence is CASSLRGLMNTEAFF. The DNA for the CDR3 is TGTGCCAGCAGTTTAAGGGGACTGATGAACACTGAAGCTTTCTTT.

This clonotype came up a few times. The genes are TRBV7-3 and TRBJ2-1; 7 nucleotides align to TRBD2. Germline CDR1 SGHTA, CDR2 FQGTGA. The CDR3 has 15 residues. V shed 2 bases and J 9 bases; nucleotides not matched to a gene: 10. The CDR3, as DNA: TGTGCCAGCAGCTTACCCGAACTAGGGAGGGGTGAGCAGTTCTTC. Translation: CASSLPELGRGEQFF.

This clonotype was counted a few times. The rearrangement joins TRBV3-1 to TRBJ1-5; the D is unclear. Germline V gene lookup returns CDR1 LGHDT and CDR2 YNNKEL (reference sequence). The CDR3 is 12 residues long. The ends were cut back, 3 bases at V and 12 bases at J, with 12 bases in the middle. The chain's CDR3 is CASSQVGGLQHF. In nucleotides, the CDR3 is TGTGCCAGCAGCCAGGTAGGAGGGCTCCAGCATTTT.

This clonotype was found a few times. J is TRBJ2-7 and V is TRBV9; D call uncertain. Germline CDR1 reads SGDLS; CDR2 reads YYNGEE. V gave up 0 bases and J gave up 3 bases, with 10 bases separating them. This CDR3 has 14 residues. The CDR3 region has the DNA TGTGCCAGCAGCGTAGATGTGTTGGACTACGAGCAGTACTTC. Translated: CASSVDVLDYEQYF.